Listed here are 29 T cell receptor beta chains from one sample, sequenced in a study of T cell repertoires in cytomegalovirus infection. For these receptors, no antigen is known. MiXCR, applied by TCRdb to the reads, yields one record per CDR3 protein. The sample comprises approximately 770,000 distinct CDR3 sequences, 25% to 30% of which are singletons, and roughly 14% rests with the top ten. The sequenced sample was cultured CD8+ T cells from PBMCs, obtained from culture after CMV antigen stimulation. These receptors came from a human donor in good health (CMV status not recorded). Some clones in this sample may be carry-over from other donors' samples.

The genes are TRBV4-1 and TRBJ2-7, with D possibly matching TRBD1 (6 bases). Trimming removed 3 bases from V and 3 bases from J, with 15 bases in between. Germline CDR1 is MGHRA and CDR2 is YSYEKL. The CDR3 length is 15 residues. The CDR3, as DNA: TGCGCCAGCAGCCAGATACAGGGATCCCTCTACGAGCAGTACTTC. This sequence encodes CASSQIQGSLYEQYF.

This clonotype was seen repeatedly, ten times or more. The CDR3 DNA reads as TGTGCCAGCAGCTTAGAGGGTTCGCCAGGGAGCTACGAGCAGTACGTC. This sequence encodes CASSLEGSPGSYEQYV. The genes are TRBV7-9 and TRBJ2-7; tentatively, D is TRBD1 or TRBD2 (5 bases each). The length of the CDR3 is 16 residues. V lost 1 base and J 3 bases, leaving 16 bases between the germline ends. Germline V lookup: CDR1 SEHNR, CDR2 FQNEAQ (reference sequence).

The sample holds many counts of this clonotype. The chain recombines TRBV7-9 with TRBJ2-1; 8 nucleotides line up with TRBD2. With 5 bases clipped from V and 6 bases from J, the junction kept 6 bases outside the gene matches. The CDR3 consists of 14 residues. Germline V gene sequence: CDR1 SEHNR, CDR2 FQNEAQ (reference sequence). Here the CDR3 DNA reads TGTGCCAGCAGCCCTACGGGGGGGCTCAATGAGCAGTTCTTC. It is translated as CASSPTGGLNEQFF.

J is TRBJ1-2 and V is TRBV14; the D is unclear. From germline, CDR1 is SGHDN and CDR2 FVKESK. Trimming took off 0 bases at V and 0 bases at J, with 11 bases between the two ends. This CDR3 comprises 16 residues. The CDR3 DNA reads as TGTGCCAGCAGCCAAGATAAGCAGGTAGCTAACTATGGCTACACCTTC. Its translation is CASSQDKQVANYGYTF.

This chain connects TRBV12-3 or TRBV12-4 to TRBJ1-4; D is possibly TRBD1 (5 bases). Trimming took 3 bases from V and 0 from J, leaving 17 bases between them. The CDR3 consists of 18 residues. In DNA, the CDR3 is TGTGCCAGCAGTTTTTCGAGGGGCGAGGGGACAACTAATGAAAAACTGTTTTTT. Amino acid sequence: CASSFSRGEGTTNEKLFF.

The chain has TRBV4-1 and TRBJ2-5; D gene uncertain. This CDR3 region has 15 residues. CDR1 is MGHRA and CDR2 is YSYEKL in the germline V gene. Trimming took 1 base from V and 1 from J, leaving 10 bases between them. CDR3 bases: TGCGCCAGCAGCCAAGTGGCGACACCCCAAGAGACCCAGTACTTC. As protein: CASSQVATPQETQYF.

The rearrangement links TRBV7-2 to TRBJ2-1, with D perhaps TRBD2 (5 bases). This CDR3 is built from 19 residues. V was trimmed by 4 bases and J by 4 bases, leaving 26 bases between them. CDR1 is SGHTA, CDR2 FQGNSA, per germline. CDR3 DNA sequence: TGTGCCAGCAGCTCAGCCCTGCTCGGGTCCGGCGGGCCATACAATGAGCAGTTCTTC. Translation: CASSSALLGSGGPYNEQFF.

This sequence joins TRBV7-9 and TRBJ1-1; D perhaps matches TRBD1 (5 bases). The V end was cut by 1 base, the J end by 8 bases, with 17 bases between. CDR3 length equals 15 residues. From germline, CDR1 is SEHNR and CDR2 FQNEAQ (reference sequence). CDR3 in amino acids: CASSLGPGPLGEAFF. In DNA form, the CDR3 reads TGTGCCAGCAGCTTAGGTCCGGGGCCTTTGGGGGAAGCTTTCTTT.

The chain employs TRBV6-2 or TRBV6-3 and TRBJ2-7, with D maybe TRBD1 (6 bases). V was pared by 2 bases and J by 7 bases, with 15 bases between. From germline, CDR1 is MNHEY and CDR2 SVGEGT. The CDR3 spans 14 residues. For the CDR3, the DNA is TGTGCCAGCAGTTACGTTTCAGGGGCCGGGGAGCAGTACGTC. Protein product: CASSYVSGAGEQYV.

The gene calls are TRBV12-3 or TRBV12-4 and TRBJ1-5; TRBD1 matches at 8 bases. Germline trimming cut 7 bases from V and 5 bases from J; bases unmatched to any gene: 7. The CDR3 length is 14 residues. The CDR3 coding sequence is TGTGCCAGCAACTTCCCGGGACAGGATCAGCCCCAGCATTTT. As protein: CASNFPGQDQPQHF.

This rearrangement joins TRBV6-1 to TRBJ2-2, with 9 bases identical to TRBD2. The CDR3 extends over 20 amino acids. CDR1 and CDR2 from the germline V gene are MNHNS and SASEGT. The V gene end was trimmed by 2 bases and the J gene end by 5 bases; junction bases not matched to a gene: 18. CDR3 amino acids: CASSESSYSGGGARTGELFF. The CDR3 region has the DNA TGTGCCAGCAGTGAAAGCTCATATTCCGGCGGGGGGGCGAGGACCGGGGAGCTGTTTTTT.

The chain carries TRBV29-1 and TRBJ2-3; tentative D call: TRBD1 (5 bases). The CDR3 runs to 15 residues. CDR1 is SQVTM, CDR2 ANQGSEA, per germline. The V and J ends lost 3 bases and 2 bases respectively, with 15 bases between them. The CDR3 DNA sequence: TGCAGCGTTGACTCCTTAGGGGCGCCCACAGATACGCAGTATTTT. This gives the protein CSVDSLGAPTDTQYF.

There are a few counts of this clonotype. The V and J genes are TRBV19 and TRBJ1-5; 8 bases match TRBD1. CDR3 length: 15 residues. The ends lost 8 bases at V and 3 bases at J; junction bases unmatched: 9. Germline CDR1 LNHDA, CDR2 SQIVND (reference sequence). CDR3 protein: CASVGGQGNNQPQHF. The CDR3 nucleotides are TGTGCCAGTGTGGGCGGACAGGGAAACAATCAGCCCCAGCATTTT. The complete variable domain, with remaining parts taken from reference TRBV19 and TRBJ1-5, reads DGGITQSPKYLFRKEGQNVTLSCEQNLNHDAMYWYRQDPGQGLRLIYYSQIVNDFQKGDIAEGYSVSREKKESFPLTVTSAQKNPTAFYLCASVGGQGNNQPQHFGDGTRLSIL.

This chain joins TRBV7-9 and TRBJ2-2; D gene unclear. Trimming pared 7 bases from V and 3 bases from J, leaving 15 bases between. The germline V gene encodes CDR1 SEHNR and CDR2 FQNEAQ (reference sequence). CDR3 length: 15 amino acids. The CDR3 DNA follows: TGTGCCAGCACCGGTTCTCCGAATTACACCGGGGAGCTGTTTTTT. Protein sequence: CASTGSPNYTGELFF.

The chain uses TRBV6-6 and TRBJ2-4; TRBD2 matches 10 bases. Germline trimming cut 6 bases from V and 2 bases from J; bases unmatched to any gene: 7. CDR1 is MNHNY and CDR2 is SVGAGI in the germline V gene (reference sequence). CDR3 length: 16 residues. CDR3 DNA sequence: TGTGCCAGCAGATCTACTAGCGGGGTGACCAAAAACATTCAGTACTTC. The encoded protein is CASRSTSGVTKNIQYF.

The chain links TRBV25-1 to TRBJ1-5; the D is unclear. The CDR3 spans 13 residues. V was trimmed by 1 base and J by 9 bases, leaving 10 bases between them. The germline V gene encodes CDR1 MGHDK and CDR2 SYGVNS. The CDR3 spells CASSESRWGPQHF. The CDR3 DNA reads TGTGCCAGCAGTGAATCCCGGTGGGGGCCCCAGCATTTT.

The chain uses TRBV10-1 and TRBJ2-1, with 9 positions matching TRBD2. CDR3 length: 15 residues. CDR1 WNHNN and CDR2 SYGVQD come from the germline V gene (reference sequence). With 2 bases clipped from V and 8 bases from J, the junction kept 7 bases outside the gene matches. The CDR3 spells CASSEAGGPFDEQFF. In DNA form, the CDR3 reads TGCGCCAGCAGTGAGGCGGGGGGGCCTTTCGATGAGCAGTTCTTC.

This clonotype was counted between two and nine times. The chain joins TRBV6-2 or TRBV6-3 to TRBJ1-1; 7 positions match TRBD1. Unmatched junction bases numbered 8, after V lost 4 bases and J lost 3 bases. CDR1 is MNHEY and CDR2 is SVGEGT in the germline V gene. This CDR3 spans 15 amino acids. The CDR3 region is CASSLSGGGYTEAFF. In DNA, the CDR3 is TGTGCCAGCAGTTTATCAGGGGGTGGTTACACTGAAGCTTTCTTT.

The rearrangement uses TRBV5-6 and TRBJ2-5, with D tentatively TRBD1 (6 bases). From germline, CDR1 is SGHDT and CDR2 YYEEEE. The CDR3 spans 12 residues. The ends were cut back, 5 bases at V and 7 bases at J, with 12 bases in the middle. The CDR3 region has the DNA TGTGCCAGCAGTCAGGGGCTTGGGACCCAGTACTTC. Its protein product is CASSQGLGTQYF.

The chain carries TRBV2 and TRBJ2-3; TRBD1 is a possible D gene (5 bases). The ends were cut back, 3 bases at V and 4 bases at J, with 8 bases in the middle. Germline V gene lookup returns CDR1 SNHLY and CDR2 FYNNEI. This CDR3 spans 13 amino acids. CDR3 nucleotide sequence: TGTGCCAGCAGTGAGGCAGGGCCAGATACGCAGTATTTT. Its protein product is CASSEAGPDTQYF. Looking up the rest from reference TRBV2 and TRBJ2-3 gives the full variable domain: EPEVTQTPSHQVTQMGQEVILRCVPISNHLYFYWYRQILGQKVEFLVSFYNNEISEKSEIFDDQFSVERPDGSNFTLKIRSTKLEDSAMYFCASSEAGPDTQYFGPGTRLTVL.

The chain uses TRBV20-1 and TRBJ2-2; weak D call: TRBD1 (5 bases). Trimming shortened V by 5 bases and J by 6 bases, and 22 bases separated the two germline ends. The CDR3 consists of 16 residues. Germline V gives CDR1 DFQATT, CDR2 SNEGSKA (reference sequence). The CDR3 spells CSASDEERGEPGELFF. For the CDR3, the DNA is TGCAGTGCTTCAGATGAGGAAAGGGGCGAACCCGGGGAGCTGTTTTTT.

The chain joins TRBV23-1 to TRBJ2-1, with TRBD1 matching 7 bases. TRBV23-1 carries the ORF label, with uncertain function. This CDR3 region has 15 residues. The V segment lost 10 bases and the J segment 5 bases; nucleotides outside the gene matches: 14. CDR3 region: CATSAYEGADNEQFF. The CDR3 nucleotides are TGCGCCACCTCCGCTTATGAGGGGGCCGACAATGAGCAGTTCTTC.

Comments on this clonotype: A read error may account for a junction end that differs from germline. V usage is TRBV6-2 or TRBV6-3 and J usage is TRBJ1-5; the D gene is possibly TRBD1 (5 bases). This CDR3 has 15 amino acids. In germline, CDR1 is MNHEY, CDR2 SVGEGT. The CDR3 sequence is CASSYYGGGNQPQHF. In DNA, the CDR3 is TGTGCCAGCAGCTACTACGGGGGAGGCAATCAGCCCCAGCATTTT.

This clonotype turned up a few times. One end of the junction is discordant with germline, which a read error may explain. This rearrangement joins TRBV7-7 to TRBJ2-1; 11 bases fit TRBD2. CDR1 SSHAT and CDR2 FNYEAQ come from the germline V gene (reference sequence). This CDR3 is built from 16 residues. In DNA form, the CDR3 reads TGTGCTAGCAGCTTAGGAATAGCGGGGGGGGATTATGAGCAGTTCTTC. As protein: CASSLGIAGGDYEQFF.

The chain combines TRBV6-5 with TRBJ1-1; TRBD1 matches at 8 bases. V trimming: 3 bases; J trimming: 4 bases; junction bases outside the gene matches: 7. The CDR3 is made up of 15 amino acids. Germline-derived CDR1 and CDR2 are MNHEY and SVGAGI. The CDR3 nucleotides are TGTGCCAGCAGTTATATGGACAGGGATCTCACTGAAGCTTTCTTT. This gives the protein CASSYMDRDLTEAFF.

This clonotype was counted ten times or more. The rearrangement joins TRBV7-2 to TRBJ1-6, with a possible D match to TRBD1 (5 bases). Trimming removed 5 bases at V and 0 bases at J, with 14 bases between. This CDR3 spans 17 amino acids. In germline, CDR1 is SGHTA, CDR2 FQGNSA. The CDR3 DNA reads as TGTGCCAGCAGCCCGGGACTTTGGAGCTCCTATAATTCACCCCTCCACTTT. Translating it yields CASSPGLWSSYNSPLHF.

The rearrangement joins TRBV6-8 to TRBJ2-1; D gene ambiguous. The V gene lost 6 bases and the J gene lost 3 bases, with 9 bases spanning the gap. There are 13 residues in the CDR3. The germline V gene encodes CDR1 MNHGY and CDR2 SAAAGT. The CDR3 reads CASRNPIYNEQFF. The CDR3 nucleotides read TGTGCCAGCAGAAACCCGATCTACAATGAGCAGTTCTTC.

The CDR3 DNA sequence: TGTGCCAGCAGCCAAGATCAGGGGCGGGTGAACACTGAAGCTTTCTTT. Protein product: CASSQDQGRVNTEAFF. The chain joins TRBV3-1 to TRBJ1-1; D possibly corresponds to TRBD1 (6 bases). This CDR3 has 16 amino acids. V was clipped by 0 bases and J by 0 bases, with 11 bases between them. Germline V gives CDR1 LGHDT, CDR2 YNNKEL (reference sequence).

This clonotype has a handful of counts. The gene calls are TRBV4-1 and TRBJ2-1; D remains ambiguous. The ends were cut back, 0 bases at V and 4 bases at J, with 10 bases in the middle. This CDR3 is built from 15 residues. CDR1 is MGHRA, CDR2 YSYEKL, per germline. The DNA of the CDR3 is TGCGCCAGCAGCCAAGAAAAGGCCCAATACAATGAGCAGTTCTTC. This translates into CASSQEKAQYNEQFF.